The 11 T cell receptor beta chains given below trace back to one sample, sequenced in a study of neoadjuvant anti-PD-1 for oral cavity cancer. Repertoires were generated with immunoSEQ multiplex PCR, while TCRdb's copy carries only in-frame clones and drops some. The data show around 15,000 clones, with 55% to 75% seen just once and over 2% held by the top ten. The sample in question was PBMCs, obtained before nivolumab (anti-PD-1) treatment. The source is a person between 40 and 85 years old with oral cavity squamous cell carcinoma.

This clone was counted a single time. J is TRBJ2-6 and V is TRBV27, with D possibly TRBD1 on 5 matching bases. CDR3 length equals 17 residues. CDR1 is MNHEY, CDR2 SMNVEV, per germline (reference sequence). The V end lost 3 bases, the J end lost 1 base, and 13 bases lay between the germline ends. The CDR3: CASSFLRVASGANVLTF. In DNA form, the CDR3 reads TGTGCCAGCAGTTTCCTCAGGGTGGCTTCTGGGGCCAACGTCCTGACTTTC.

This clone was counted between two and nine times. The J gene is TRBJ2-1, the V gene TRBV30; 11 bases are a match to TRBD1. CDR1 and CDR2 (germline): GTSNPN, SVGIG (reference sequence). The V gene end was trimmed by 0 bases and the J gene end by 3 bases; junction bases not matched to a gene: 7. The CDR3 is 17 residues long. The CDR3 coding sequence is TGTGCCTGGAGTGTTCCCCCCGGGACAGGGGGCTACAATGAGCAGTTCTTC. Translating it yields CAWSVPPGTGGYNEQFF.

The chain carries TRBV19 and TRBJ2-7, with TRBD1 identical over 10 bases. This CDR3 contains 15 residues. V gave up 5 bases and J gave up 6 bases; unmatched junction bases: 10. Germline CDR1 reads LNHDA; CDR2 reads SQIVND (reference sequence). The CDR3 DNA reads as TGTGCCAGTAGTCTCCGTCCCGGGACAGGGGCCGAGCAGTACTTC. Protein: CASSLRPGTGAEQYF.

The rearrangement uses TRBV6-1 and TRBJ1-2; perhaps TRBD1 as D (5 bases). This CDR3 spans 13 amino acids. The ends were cut back, 6 bases at V and 4 bases at J, with 12 bases in the middle. Per germline, CDR1 MNHNS and CDR2 SASEGT. CDR3 nucleotides: TGTGCCAGCAGAGACAGATTTCGCTATGGCTACACCTTC. It encodes CASRDRFRYGYTF.

V is TRBV28 and J is TRBJ2-1; 7 nucleotides align to TRBD1. Germline trimming cut 11 bases from V and 0 bases from J; bases unmatched to any gene: 10. The CDR3 is 15 amino acids. Germline V lookup: CDR1 MDHEN, CDR2 SYDVKM. CDR3 sequence (DNA): TGTGCCGGCTCGTCGGGACAGCCCTCCTACAATGAGCAGTTCTTC. Residues: CAGSSGQPSYNEQFF.

CDR3 nucleotide sequence: TGTGCCAGCAGCTTTAATTACTTCGATACGCAGTATTTT. Protein: CASSFNYFDTQYF. J is TRBJ2-3 and V is TRBV5-6; D remains unclear. CDR3 size: 13 residues. CDR1 and CDR2 from the germline V gene are SGHDT and YYEEEE. Trimming took 2 bases from V and 6 from J, leaving 10 bases between them.

This clone came up a few times. The rearrangement uses TRBV2 and TRBJ1-1; TRBD1 might be the D (6 bases). The CDR3 runs 15 residues. Trimming removed 2 bases from V and 1 base from J, with 11 bases in between. Germline CDR1 reads SNHLY; CDR2 reads FYNNEI. The DNA of the CDR3 is TGTGCCAGCAGTGAATGGGGGCAGAAGAACACTGAAGCTTTCTTT. Residues: CASSEWGQKNTEAFF.

The V and J genes are TRBV7-8 and TRBJ1-5; no reliable D call. Germline values: CDR1 SGHVS, CDR2 FQNEAQ. The CDR3 loop spans 13 amino acids. Trimming stripped 5 bases from V and 4 bases from J, with 9 bases between. The CDR3 is CASSRAGNQPQHF. DNA of the CDR3: TGTGCCAGCAGCCGTGCGGGAAATCAGCCCCAGCATTTT.

The chain uses TRBV25-1 and TRBJ2-3; possibly TRBD1 for D (5 bases). Between the trimmed V and J ends, which lost 8 bases and 6 bases, there was a span of 15 bases. CDR3 length equals 13 residues. Germline loops: CDR1 MGHDK, CDR2 SYGVNS. The CDR3 reads CASRRALGDTQYF. CDR3 DNA sequence: TGTGCCAGCCGCAGGGCCCTTGGGGATACGCAGTATTTT.

CDR3 protein: CASSRGQQETQYF. The DNA for the CDR3 is TGCGCCAGCAGTAGGGGACAGCAAGAGACCCAGTACTTC. The chain joins TRBV10-1 to TRBJ2-5; 7 bases match TRBD1. The germline V gene encodes CDR1 WNHNN and CDR2 SYGVQD (reference sequence). With V trimmed by 5 bases and J by 2 bases, 2 bases remained unmatched. This CDR3 has 13 amino acids.

The chain uses TRBV7-6 and TRBJ2-7, with D possibly being TRBD2 (5 bases). The germline V gene has CDR1 SGHVS and CDR2 FNYEAQ. V was cut by 1 base and J by 5 bases, with 12 bases left in between. The CDR3 runs to 14 residues. CDR3 sequence (DNA): TGTGCCAGCAGCTTAGGGGGTGCCGGGAACGAGCAGTACTTC. As protein: CASSLGGAGNEQYF.